Below, 23 T cell receptor beta chains from the same sample are listed, as sequenced in a study of T cells in Graves' hyperthyroidism and ophthalmopathy. RNA transcripts yielded amplified TCR beta CDR3 regions. The primer set for the first-round RT-PCR of the TCR CDR3 was HTBI. TCRdb re-analysed the multiplex PCR reads in MiXCR, keeping a single row per CDR3 protein. The sample lists 490,000 or so distinct CDR3 sequences; 20% to 25% were seen once. Specimen: blood. The receptors were gathered from a woman in her 70s with Graves' ophthalmopathy.

This CDR3 is CASTLGQGGNEQYF. CDR3 in DNA: TGCGCCAGCACCCTCGGACAGGGAGGTAACGAGCAGTACTTC. The chain joins TRBV5-1 to TRBJ2-7, with TRBD1 identical over 8 bases. Per germline, CDR1 SGHRS and CDR2 YFSETQ. The CDR3 is made up of 14 amino acids. With 6 bases clipped from V and 5 bases from J, the junction kept 10 bases outside the gene matches.

V usage is TRBV12-3 or TRBV12-4 and J usage is TRBJ1-1; no clear D. The CDR3 runs to 16 residues. V lost 0 bases, J lost 0 bases, and 11 bases lay in between. The chain's CDR3 is CASSLAQYRMNTEAFF. The CDR3 region has the DNA TGTGCCAGCAGTTTAGCACAGTATAGGATGAACACTGAAGCTTTCTTT.

Only a few counts were recorded for this clonotype. V usage is TRBV6-1 and J usage is TRBJ2-7, with 7 nucleotides matching TRBD2. V dropped 10 bases and J dropped 1; count of bases not matched to a gene: 10. Per germline, CDR1 MNHNS and CDR2 SASEGT. This CDR3 is 14 amino acids long. Here the CDR3 DNA reads TGTGCCACTGGGGAGAGCGGGACTTCCTACGAGCAGTACTTC. This sequence encodes CATGESGTSYEQYF.

This clonotype was observed at least ten times. The V and J genes are TRBV7-8 and TRBJ2-1; 10 bases fit TRBD2. Losses at the gene ends were 1 base for V and 5 bases for J; bases not matched to a gene: 11. Germline CDR1 and CDR2: SGHVS and FQNEAQ. The CDR3 loop spans 18 amino acids. The CDR3, as DNA: TGTGCCAGCAGCTTAGAGGCTAGCGGGAGCGTAGGGCACAATGAGCAGTTCTTC. This encodes CASSLEASGSVGHNEQFF.

This clonotype occurred a few times. V is TRBV7-9 and J is TRBJ2-3, with TRBD1 identical over 7 bases. Germline lookup yields CDR1 SEHNR and CDR2 FQNEAQ (reference sequence). The CDR3 loop spans 16 amino acids. The V gene end was trimmed by 5 bases and the J gene end by 0 bases; junction bases not matched to a gene: 8. The CDR3 DNA reads as TGTGCCAGCAGCCCACCCCCGGGACAGAGCACAGATACGCAGTATTTT. Translating gives CASSPPPGQSTDTQYF.

Concerning this clonotype: Relative to the germline gene, one junction end is altered; a read error may explain this. The chain combines TRBV7-2 with TRBJ2-1, with D uncertain. This CDR3 comprises 10 residues. Germline V lookup: CDR1 SGHTA, CDR2 FQGNSA. The DNA for the CDR3 is TGTGCCAGCAGCCTCAGCTCGAGTGTCTTC. As protein: CASSLSSSVF.

This clonotype was observed a handful of times. The V and J genes are TRBV20-1 and TRBJ1-1; D is undetermined. The length of the CDR3 is 13 residues. Trimming pared 6 bases from V and 0 bases from J, leaving 11 bases between. Germline loops: CDR1 DFQATT, CDR2 SNEGSKA (reference sequence). The CDR3 spells CSAQKALNTEAFF. For the CDR3, the DNA is TGCAGTGCCCAAAAGGCGCTGAACACTGAAGCTTTCTTT.

Ten or more counts support this clonotype. The junction shows a germline mismatch at one end, possibly a read error. The V gene is TRBV5-1, the J gene TRBJ1-1; D may be TRBD1 (5 bases). The length of the CDR3 is 13 residues. The germline V gene encodes CDR1 SGHRS and CDR2 YFSETQ. Here the CDR3 DNA reads TGTGCCAGCAGTGGGGGACTGAACACTGAAGCTTTCTTT. Encoded protein: CASSGGLNTEAFF. The variable domain in full, with the rest retrieved from reference TRBV5-1 and TRBJ1-1, is KAGVTQTPRYLIKTRGQQVTLSCSPISGHRSVSWYQQTPGQGLQFLFEYFSETQRNKGNFPGRFSGRQFSNSRSEMNVSTLELGDSALYLCASSGGLNTEAFFGQGTRLTVV.

The gene calls are TRBV2 and TRBJ1-5; D is unresolved. This CDR3 has 14 residues. The germline CDR1 and CDR2 sequences are SNHLY and FYNNEI. The V end was cut by 3 bases, the J end by 0 bases, with 6 bases between. CDR3 sequence (DNA): TGTGCCAGCAGTGAGACCGTTAGCAATCAGCCCCAGCATTTT. This translates into CASSETVSNQPQHF.

This chain joins TRBV30 and TRBJ1-4; D possibly corresponds to TRBD1 (5 bases). Between the trimmed V and J ends, which lost 5 bases and 4 bases, there was a span of 20 bases. This CDR3 spans 16 amino acids. Germline CDR1 is GTSNPN and CDR2 is SVGIG (reference sequence). This chain's CDR3 is CAWAPARGLDNEKLFF. DNA for the CDR3: TGTGCCTGGGCTCCCGCGAGGGGATTGGATAATGAAAAACTGTTTTTT.

Only a few counts were recorded for this clonotype. V and J are TRBV5-1 and TRBJ2-2; tentative D call: TRBD2 (6 bases). The CDR3 is 14 residues long. The germline gives CDR1 SGHRS, CDR2 YFSETQ. Deletions cut 4 bases from V and 7 bases from J, with 14 bases between. The CDR3 bases are TGCGCCAGCAGCGGCGGGACTTCTGGCGGGGAGCTGTTTTTT. It encodes CASSGGTSGGELFF.

V usage is TRBV5-1 and J usage is TRBJ2-7, with 8 bases fitting TRBD1. The CDR3 has 14 amino acids. The J segment lost 5 bases and the V segment lost 0 bases, leaving 4 bases of the junction unmatched. Per the germline V gene, CDR1 is SGHRS and CDR2 is YFSETQ. CDR3 residues: CASSLDRGSNEQYF. CDR3 DNA: TGCGCCAGCAGCTTGGACAGGGGGTCCAACGAGCAGTACTTC.

This clonotype was observed a handful of times. The genes are TRBV7-9 and TRBJ2-7, with a possible D match to TRBD2 (5 bases). Looked up from germline, CDR1 is SEHNR and CDR2 is FQNEAQ (reference sequence). The CDR3 loop spans 14 amino acids. Trimming took off 2 bases at V and 5 bases at J, with 13 bases between the two ends. CDR3 sequence reads: CASSLIEGLDEQYF. The CDR3 coding sequence is TGTGCCAGCAGCTTAATTGAGGGCCTCGACGAGCAGTACTTC.

This clonotype was seen a handful of times. V and J are TRBV24-1 and TRBJ2-1; 11 nucleotides align to TRBD2. Germline CDR1 reads KGHDR; CDR2 reads SFDVKD. There are 19 residues in the CDR3. V gave up 3 bases and J gave up 4 bases; unmatched junction bases: 13. CDR3 sequence reads: CATSDPRTSGPAKYNEQFF. In DNA, the CDR3 is TGTGCCACCAGTGATCCCCGGACTAGCGGGCCCGCCAAGTACAATGAGCAGTTCTTC.

Remarks on this clonotype: One base away lies a much larger clone, so this may be a sequencing read error. The rearrangement uses TRBV7-6 and TRBJ2-7; 14 nucleotides line up with TRBD2. This CDR3 spans 17 amino acids. Germline V gene lookup returns CDR1 SGHVS and CDR2 FNYEAQ. The CDR3 DNA sequence: TGTACCAGCAGCTCACAGACTAGCGGGAGGGCCCCGGAGGAGCAGTACTTC. The encoded protein is CTSSSQTSGRAPEEQYF.

The CDR3 bases are TGTGCCAGCAGCTCCGACAGGGGATGGGCAGATACGCAGTATTTT. Translating it yields CASSSDRGWADTQYF. This chain connects TRBV7-2 to TRBJ2-3, with 8 bases fitting TRBD1. Germline V lookup: CDR1 SGHTA, CDR2 FQGNSA. This CDR3 spans 15 amino acids. With V trimmed by 4 bases and J by 4 bases, 7 bases remained unmatched.

This clonotype was counted between two and nine times. The chain employs TRBV6-1 and TRBJ2-7, with no clear D. The CDR3 covers 16 residues. Per germline, CDR1 MNHNS and CDR2 SASEGT. The germline V and J ends were trimmed by 2 bases and 2 bases, with 16 bases remaining between them. In nucleotides, the CDR3 is TGTGCCAGCAGTGAAAGTTTCCCCCTAAGGCCCTACGAGCAGTACTTC. Translating gives CASSESFPLRPYEQYF.

The V and J genes are TRBV3-1 and TRBJ1-1, with D possibly matching TRBD1 (5 bases). CDR1 LGHDT and CDR2 YNNKEL come from the germline V gene (reference sequence). The CDR3 length is 14 residues. Between the trimmed V and J ends, which lost 1 base and 5 bases, there was a span of 11 bases. CDR3 in amino acids: CASSQVLGVTEAFF. Written as DNA, the CDR3 is TGTGCCAGCAGCCAAGTTTTGGGGGTAACTGAAGCTTTCTTT.

Concerning this clonotype itself: Mismatch with germline at one junction end may stem from a read error. The chain links TRBV28 to TRBJ2-7, with D possibly being TRBD2 (6 bases). This CDR3 is 12 amino acids long. Germline V gene data show CDR1 as MDHEN and CDR2 as SYDVKM. DNA for the CDR3: TGTGCCAGCACACTAGCAGGGTACGGGCAGTACTTC. This gives the protein CASTLAGYGQYF.

About this clonotype: At one end the junction does not follow the germline gene, possibly because of a read error. The CDR3 DNA follows: TGTTCCAGCAGCCCCCAACTAGGTGGCGGCACAGATACGCAGTATTTT. This translates into CSSSPQLGGGTDTQYF. This chain joins TRBV14 and TRBJ2-3, with a possible D match to TRBD2 (5 bases). The germline gives CDR1 SGHDN, CDR2 FVKESK. This CDR3 contains 16 residues.

This clonotype showed up many times. The rearrangement links TRBV11-2 to TRBJ2-3; 13 positions match TRBD2. V shed 6 bases, J shed 2 bases, and the junction held 5 bases outside the gene matches. Germline loops: CDR1 SGHAT, CDR2 FQNNGV. The length of the CDR3 is 16 residues. The CDR3 here is CASSPGTSGITDTQYF. Here the CDR3 DNA reads TGTGCCAGCAGTCCCGGGACTAGCGGGATCACAGATACGCAGTATTTT.

This clonotype was counted between two and nine times. This sequence joins TRBV12-5 and TRBJ1-3, with TRBD1 matching over 7 bases. The J segment lost 2 bases and the V segment lost 4 bases, leaving 5 bases of the junction unmatched. The CDR3 is 15 amino acids. Germline loops: CDR1 LGHNT, CDR2 FRNRAP. The CDR3 sequence: CASGSSDRAGNTIYF. As DNA, the CDR3 is TGTGCTAGTGGTTCCTCCGACAGGGCTGGAAACACCATATATTTT.

This clonotype occurred a few times. The rearrangement uses TRBV24-1 and TRBJ2-2; 12 nucleotides line up with TRBD2. With V trimmed by 5 bases and J by 1 base, 1 base remained unmatched. This CDR3 has 16 residues. Germline assignment: CDR1 KGHDR and CDR2 SFDVKD. This chain's CDR3 is CATSASGRVNTGELFF. The CDR3 bases are TGTGCCACCAGTGCTAGCGGGAGGGTGAACACCGGGGAGCTGTTTTTT.